This TCR beta chain is from a study of cytomegalovirus exposure and HLA in healthy donors. Study-wide findings and caveats: A later analysis found that most CMV-associated TCR beta chains appeared HLA-restricted. The investigators catalogued 160 or so TCR beta chains as cytomegalovirus-associated.

Comment on this clone: The antigen is unknown.

The CDR3 spans 13 residues. Germline V lookup: CDR1 MNHEY, CDR2 SMNVEV (reference sequence). V was pared by 8 bases and J by 0 bases, with 8 bases between. PCR primers comprised 60 Vbeta and 13 Jbeta primers. Per the authors' pipeline: In a later analysis, 75 million to 95 million unique TCR beta chains included roughly 11 million shared by two or more donors. The protocol was immunoSEQ multiplex PCR, while the TCRdb copy is restricted to in-frame clones and leaves out a portion. V and J calls and clone size come straight from that table; D and trimming were deduced from the DNA. The sample consists of some 180,000 clones, 82% of them appearing once.

Source material: PBMCs. J is TRBJ2-4 and V is TRBV27; no firm D call. This TCR came from a man in his forties in good health and CMV-seronegative. The CDR3 nucleotides are TGTGCCAGCGGCTCCCTAGCCAAAAACATTCAGTACTTC. Translation gives CASGSLAKNIQYF.